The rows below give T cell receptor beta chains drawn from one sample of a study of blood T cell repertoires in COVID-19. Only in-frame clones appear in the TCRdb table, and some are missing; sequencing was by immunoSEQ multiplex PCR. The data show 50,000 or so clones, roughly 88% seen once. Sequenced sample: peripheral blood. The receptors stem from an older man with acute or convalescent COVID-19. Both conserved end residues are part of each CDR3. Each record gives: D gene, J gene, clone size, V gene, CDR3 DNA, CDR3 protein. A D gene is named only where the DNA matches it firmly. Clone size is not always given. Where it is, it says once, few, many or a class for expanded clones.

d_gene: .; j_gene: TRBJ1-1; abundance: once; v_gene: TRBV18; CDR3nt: TGTGCCAGCTCACTAGCGGGACTTCTGACCATGAACACTGAAGCTTTCTTT; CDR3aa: CASSLAGLLTMNTEAFF
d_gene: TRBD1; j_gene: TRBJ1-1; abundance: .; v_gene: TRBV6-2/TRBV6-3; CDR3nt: TGTGCCAGCAGCCCACAGGGGCGGGAAGCTTTCTTT; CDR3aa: CASSPQGREAFF
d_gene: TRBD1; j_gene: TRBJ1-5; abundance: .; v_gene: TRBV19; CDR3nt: TGTGCCAGTAGTACCGGACAGGCCGACCAGCCCCAGCATTTT; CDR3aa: CASSTGQADQPQHF
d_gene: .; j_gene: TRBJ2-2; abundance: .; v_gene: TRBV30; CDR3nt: TGTGCCTGGAGTGCGCAGGGGTTTGCCGGGGAGCTGTTTTTT; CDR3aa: CAWSAQGFAGELFF
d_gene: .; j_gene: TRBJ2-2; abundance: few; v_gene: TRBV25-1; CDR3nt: TGTGCCAGCAGTGAATACCGGGATGGCGGGGAGCTGTTTTTT; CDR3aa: CASSEYRDGGELFF
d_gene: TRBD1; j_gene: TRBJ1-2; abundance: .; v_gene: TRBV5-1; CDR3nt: TGCGCCAGCCTGGCGGAGACAGGGGGCGACTATGGCTACACCTTC; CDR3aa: CASLAETGGDYGYTF
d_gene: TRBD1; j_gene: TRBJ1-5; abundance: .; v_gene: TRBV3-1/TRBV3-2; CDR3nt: TGTGCCAGCAGCCGACAGGGGGAACAGCCCCAGCATTTT; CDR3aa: CASSRQGEQPQHF
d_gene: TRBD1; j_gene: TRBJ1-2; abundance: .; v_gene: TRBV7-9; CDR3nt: TGTGCCAGCAGCTTAGGCAGGACAGGGGGTTATGGCTACACCTTC; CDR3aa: CASSLGRTGGYGYTF
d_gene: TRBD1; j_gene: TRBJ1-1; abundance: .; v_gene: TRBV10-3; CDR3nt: TGTGCCATCAGCCCGGCAGGGGGCACTGAAGCTTTCTTT; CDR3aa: CAISPAGGTEAFF
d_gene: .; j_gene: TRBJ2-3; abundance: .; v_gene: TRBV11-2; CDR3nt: TGTGCCAGCAGGATTGACAGCCCTAGCACAGATACGCAGTATTTT; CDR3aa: CASRIDSPSTDTQYF
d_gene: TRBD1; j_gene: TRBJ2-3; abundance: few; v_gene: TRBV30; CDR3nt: TGTGCCTGGAGCGCCGCGGGACAGGGCTCAGATACGCAGTATTTT; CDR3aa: CAWSAAGQGSDTQYF
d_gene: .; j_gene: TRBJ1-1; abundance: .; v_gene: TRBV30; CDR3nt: TGTGCCTGGATCCCTAGGGGGGGGAGGGCTAACACTGAAGCTTTCTTT; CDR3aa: CAWIPRGGRANTEAFF
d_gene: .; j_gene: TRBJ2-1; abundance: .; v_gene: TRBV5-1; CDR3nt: TGCGCCAGCAGCTTGGCCCAGGGCAATGAGCAGTTCTTC; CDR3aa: CASSLAQGNEQFF
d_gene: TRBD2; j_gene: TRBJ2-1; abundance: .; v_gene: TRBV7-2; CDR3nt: TGTGCCAGCAGCCTTACTAGCGGGGGGTCTAGTGAGCAGTTCTTC; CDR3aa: CASSLTSGGSSEQFF
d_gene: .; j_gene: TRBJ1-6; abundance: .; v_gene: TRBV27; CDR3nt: TGTGCCAGCAGTCCATCTCGTGGGGGCGGCTATAATTCACCCCTCCACTTT; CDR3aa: CASSPSRGGGYNSPLHF
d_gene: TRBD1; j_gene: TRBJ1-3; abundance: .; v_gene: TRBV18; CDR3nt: TGTGCCAGCTCACCCATTTCTCCGACAGGGGGAAACACCATATATTTT; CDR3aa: CASSPISPTGGNTIYF
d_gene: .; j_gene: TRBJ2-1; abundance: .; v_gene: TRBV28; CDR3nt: TGTGCCAGCAGTTTGGCCCTCGGGGCTAGCGATGAGCAGTTCTTC; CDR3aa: CASSLALGASDEQFF
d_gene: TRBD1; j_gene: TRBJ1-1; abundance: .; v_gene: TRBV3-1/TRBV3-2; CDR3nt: TGTGCCAGCAGCCGGGGACAGATTAACACTGAAGCTTTCTTT; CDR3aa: CASSRGQINTEAFF
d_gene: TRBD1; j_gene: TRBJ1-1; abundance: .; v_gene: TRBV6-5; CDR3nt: TGTGCCAGCAGTACTGACAGGGAGGACACTGAAGCTTTCTTT; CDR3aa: CASSTDREDTEAFF
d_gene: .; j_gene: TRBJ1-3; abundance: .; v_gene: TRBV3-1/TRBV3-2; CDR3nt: TGTGCCAGCAGCCACGATCAGGGGAGTTCCCCTGGAAACACCATATATTTT; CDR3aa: CASSHDQGSSPGNTIYF
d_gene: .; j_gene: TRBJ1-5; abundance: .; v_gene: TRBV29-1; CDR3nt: TGCAGCGTCCGTGCGGGAAGTCAGCCCCAGCATTTT; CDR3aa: CSVRAGSQPQHF
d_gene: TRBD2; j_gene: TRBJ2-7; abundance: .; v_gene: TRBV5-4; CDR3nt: TGTGCCAGCAGCTTGAAAACTAGCGGCACCTACGAGCAGTACTTC; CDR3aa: CASSLKTSGTYEQYF
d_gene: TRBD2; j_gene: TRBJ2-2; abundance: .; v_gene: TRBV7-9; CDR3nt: TGTGCCAGCAGCTTAAAGGCGGGAGGGAAGAACACCGGGGAGCTGTTTTTT; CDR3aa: CASSLKAGGKNTGELFF
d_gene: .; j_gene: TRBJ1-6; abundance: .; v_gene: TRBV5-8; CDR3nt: TGTGCCAGCAGCCCCTTCCGGGGGGGCGACTCACCCCTCCACTTT; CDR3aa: CASSPFRGGDSPLHF
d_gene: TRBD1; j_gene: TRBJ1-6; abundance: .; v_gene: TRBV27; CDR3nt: TGTGCCAGCAGTTCCCAGGGGGATAATTCACCCCTCCACTTT; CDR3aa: CASSSQGDNSPLHF
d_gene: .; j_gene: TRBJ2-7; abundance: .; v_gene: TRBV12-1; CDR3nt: TGTGCCCCTCGGGCAGGGGAAGTTATTGACGAGCAGTACTTC; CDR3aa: CAPRAGEVIDEQYF
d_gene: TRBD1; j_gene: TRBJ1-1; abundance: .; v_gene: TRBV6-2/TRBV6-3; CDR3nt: TGTGCCAGCAGTCAATGGACAGGGTCCAGGAAGAACACTGAAGCTTTCTTT; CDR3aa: CASSQWTGSRKNTEAFF
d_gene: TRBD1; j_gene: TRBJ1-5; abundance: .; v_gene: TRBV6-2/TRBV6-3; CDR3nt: TGTGCCAGCAGTTGGGACAGGGGGCGATTTGATCAGCCCCAGCATTTT; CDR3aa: CASSWDRGRFDQPQHF
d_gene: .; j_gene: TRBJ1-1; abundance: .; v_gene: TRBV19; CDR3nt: TGTGCCAGTAGTTCAGGGATAAGCACTGAAGCTTTCTTT; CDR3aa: CASSSGISTEAFF
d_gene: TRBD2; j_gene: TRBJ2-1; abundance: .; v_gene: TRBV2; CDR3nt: TGTGCCAGTCGGACTACGGGACTAGCGGGCAATGAGCAGTTCTTC; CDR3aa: CASRTTGLAGNEQFF
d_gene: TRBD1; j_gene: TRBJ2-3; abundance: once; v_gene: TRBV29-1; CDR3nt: TGCAGCGCCCAGGACAGGTACACAGATACGCAGTATTTT; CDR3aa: CSAQDRYTDTQYF
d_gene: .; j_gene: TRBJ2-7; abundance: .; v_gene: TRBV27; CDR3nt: TGTGCCAGCAGTTTAGGCGGAAACGAGCAGTACTTC; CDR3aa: CASSLGGNEQYF
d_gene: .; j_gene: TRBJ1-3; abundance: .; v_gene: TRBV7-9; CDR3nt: TGTGCCAGCAGCTTACGGGGGAGCTCTGGAAACACCATATATTTT; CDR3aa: CASSLRGSSGNTIYF
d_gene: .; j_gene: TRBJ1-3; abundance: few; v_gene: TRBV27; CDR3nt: TGTGCCAGCAGTTTGGATACAGGGACTGGAAACACCATATATTTT; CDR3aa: CASSLDTGTGNTIYF
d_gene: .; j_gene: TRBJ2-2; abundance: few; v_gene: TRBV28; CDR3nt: TGTGCCAGCAGTTTAGTTAACGGGGAGCTGTTTTTT; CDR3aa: CASSLVNGELFF
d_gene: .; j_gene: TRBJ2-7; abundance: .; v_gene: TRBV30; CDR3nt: TGTGCCTGCCGGACAGGAGGGTCCTACGAGCAGTACTTC; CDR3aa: CACRTGGSYEQYF
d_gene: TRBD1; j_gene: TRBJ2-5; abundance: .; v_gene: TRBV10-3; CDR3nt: TGTGCCATCAGCCCCAGGGACAGGGAAGAGACCCAGTACTTC; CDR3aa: CAISPRDREETQYF
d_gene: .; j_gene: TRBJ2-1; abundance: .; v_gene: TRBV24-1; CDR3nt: TGTGCCACCAGTGATTTGGGGCCTGAGCAGTTCTTC; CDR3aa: CATSDLGPEQFF
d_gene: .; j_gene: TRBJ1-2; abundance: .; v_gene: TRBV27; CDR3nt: TGTGCCAGCAGTTTAGGTTCGGCGCGGGGCTACACCTTC; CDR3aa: CASSLGSARGYTF
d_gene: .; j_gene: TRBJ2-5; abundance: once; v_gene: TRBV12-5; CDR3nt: TGTGCTAGTGGTTCCGGACAGCCCGAAGAGACCCAGTACTTC; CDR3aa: CASGSGQPEETQYF
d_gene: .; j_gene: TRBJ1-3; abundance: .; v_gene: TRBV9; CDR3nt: TGTGCCAGCAGCGTAGGAGGCAGCTCTGGAAACACCATATATTTT; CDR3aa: CASSVGGSSGNTIYF
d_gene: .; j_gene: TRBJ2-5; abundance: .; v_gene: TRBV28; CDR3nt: TGTGCCAGCAGTCCCCCCCGAAAGCCGCTACAAGAGACCCAGTACTTC; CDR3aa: CASSPPRKPLQETQYF
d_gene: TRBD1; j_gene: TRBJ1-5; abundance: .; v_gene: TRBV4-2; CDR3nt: TGTGCCAGCAGCCAAGATGGGACAGGGGGCCAGCCCCAGCATTTT; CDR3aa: CASSQDGTGGQPQHF
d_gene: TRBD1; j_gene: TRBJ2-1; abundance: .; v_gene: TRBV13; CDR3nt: TGTGCCAGCAGCTCCCTAAGGACAGGGGGCGGTTCCTACAATGAGCAGTTCTTC; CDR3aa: CASSSLRTGGGSYNEQFF
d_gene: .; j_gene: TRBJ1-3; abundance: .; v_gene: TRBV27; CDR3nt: TGTGCCAGCAGTCCCCGAGGCTCTGGAAACACCATATATTTT; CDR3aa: CASSPRGSGNTIYF